The 23 T cell receptor beta chains below were found in one sample sequenced in a study of cytomegalovirus exposure and HLA in healthy donors. PCR used 60 Vbeta primers and 13 Jbeta primers. Method: immunoSEQ multiplex PCR; TCRdb's copy keeps in-frame clones and lacks some. The sample includes around 210,000 clones, 80% to 90% seen only once; the top ten take 0.24%. Sequencing was carried out using PBMCs. These receptors all stem from a girl aged 2 to 10 in good health and CMV-seronegative.

This clone has just one count. The V and J genes are TRBV2 and TRBJ2-3; 8 bases are shared with TRBD1. The CDR3 extends over 16 amino acids. In germline, CDR1 is SNHLY, CDR2 FYNNEI. The J segment lost 2 bases and the V segment lost 7 bases, leaving 11 bases of the junction unmatched. The CDR3 bases are TGTGCCAGCACCCGAGCAGGGGGCACCTCCACAGATACGCAGTATTTT. Residues: CASTRAGGTSTDTQYF. The full variable domain, completed using reference TRBV2 and TRBJ2-3, is EPEVTQTPSHQVTQMGQEVILRCVPISNHLYFYWYRQILGQKVEFLVSFYNNEISEKSEIFDDQFSVERPDGSNFTLKIRSTKLEDSAMYFCASTRAGGTSTDTQYFGPGTRLTVL.

In its sample, this clone was seen a few times. The rearrangement joins TRBV10-2 to TRBJ1-6, with TRBD1 matching 10 bases. This CDR3 region has 17 residues. The V gene's germline CDR1 is WSHSY and CDR2 SAAADI. V shed 8 bases and J 7 bases; nucleotides not matched to a gene: 14. DNA for the CDR3: TGCGCCAGCTGCCCGGGACCTCCGGGACAGGGGAATTCACCCCTCCACTTT. Protein sequence: CASCPGPPGQGNSPLHF.

The chain joins TRBV19 to TRBJ2-7; D may be TRBD1 (6 bases). The CDR3 sequence is 15 residues long. Germline V CDR1 and CDR2: LNHDA, SQIVND (reference sequence). V lost 7 bases and J 5 bases, leaving 21 bases between the germline ends. CDR3 in amino acids: CASTRAYREKDEQYF. CDR3 nucleotide sequence: TGTGCCAGTACCCGGGCTTACAGGGAAAAGGACGAGCAGTACTTC.

The J gene is TRBJ2-7, the V gene TRBV27; D is perhaps TRBD2 (5 bases). The V end was cut by 8 bases, the J end by 0 bases, with 14 bases between. Germline V CDR1 and CDR2: MNHEY, SMNVEV (reference sequence). This CDR3 region has 14 residues. The chain's CDR3 is CASAPSISSYEQYF. Written as DNA, the CDR3 is TGTGCCAGCGCCCCTAGCATTAGCTCCTACGAGCAGTACTTC.

The chain uses TRBV20-1 and TRBJ1-1; TRBD1 might be the D (6 bases). Trimming left V 5 bases short and J 11 bases short, with 12 bases between. The germline CDR1 and CDR2 sequences are DFQATT and SNEGSKA (reference sequence). The CDR3 spans 10 residues. CDR3 DNA: TGCAGTGCTTCCGGGACAAGGGCTTTCTTT. This translates into CSASGTRAFF.

The chain employs TRBV2 and TRBJ1-3; D is ambiguous. CDR1 and CDR2 (germline): SNHLY, FYNNEI. V gave up 5 bases and J gave up 4 bases, with 12 bases separating them. CDR3 size: 14 residues. CDR3 in DNA: TGTGCCAGCAGTTTGGGCAGAGCAGGAAACACCATATATTTT. Translating it yields CASSLGRAGNTIYF. Together with reference TRBV2 and TRBJ1-3, the CDR3 gives the full variable domain: EPEVTQTPSHQVTQMGQEVILRCVPISNHLYFYWYRQILGQKVEFLVSFYNNEISEKSEIFDDQFSVERPDGSNFTLKIRSTKLEDSAMYFCASSLGRAGNTIYFGEGSWLTVV.

The rearrangement links TRBV10-2 to TRBJ1-1; D is unclear. Germline-derived CDR1 and CDR2 are WSHSY and SAAADI. Trimming took off 2 bases at V and 2 bases at J, with 6 bases between the two ends. The CDR3 has 13 residues. Written as DNA, the CDR3 is TGCGCCAGCAGTGAGCCAGGTAACACTGAAGCTTTCTTT. It is translated as CASSEPGNTEAFF.

This rearrangement joins TRBV11-2 to TRBJ2-7; D may be TRBD2 (7 bases). The germline gives CDR1 SGHAT, CDR2 FQNNGV. This CDR3 has 17 amino acids. V was shortened by 5 bases and J by 2 bases, with 22 bases between the two germline ends. DNA of the CDR3: TGTGCCAGCAGCCCGACTGGGGGGGGGCTCCCTCCCTACGAGCAGTACTTC. As protein: CASSPTGGGLPPYEQYF.

The chain employs TRBV19 and TRBJ1-3, with 10 bases that match TRBD1. V was pared by 9 bases and J by 2 bases, with 4 bases of the junction left unmatched. The length of the CDR3 is 14 residues. From germline, CDR1 is LNHDA and CDR2 SQIVND (reference sequence). The CDR3 nucleotides are TGTGCCAGCCGGGACAGGGGCACTGGAAACACCATATATTTT. Translation gives CASRDRGTGNTIYF.

The chain employs TRBV15 and TRBJ1-2, with D possibly TRBD1 on 5 matching bases. Germline assignment: CDR1 LNHNV and CDR2 YYDKDF (reference sequence). Trimming removed 2 bases at V and 2 bases at J, with 12 bases between. The CDR3 contains 15 residues. CDR3 loop: CATSRSAQGNYGYTF. The CDR3, as DNA: TGTGCCACCAGCAGATCGGCTCAGGGCAACTATGGCTACACCTTC.

This clone is a singleton in its sample. The J gene is TRBJ2-2, the V gene TRBV4-1, with 12 bases that match TRBD2. From germline, CDR1 is MGHRA and CDR2 YSYEKL. The CDR3 is 17 residues long. V trimming: 0 bases; J trimming: 9 bases; junction bases outside the gene matches: 8. The CDR3 is CASSQETSGRHRRELFF. CDR3 nucleotide sequence: TGCGCCAGCAGCCAAGAGACTAGCGGGAGACACCGCCGGGAGCTGTTTTTT.

This clone occurred once. This chain connects TRBV11-2 to TRBJ1-1, with a weak D call TRBD1 (6 bases). The CDR3 is 14 amino acids. Germline CDR1 and CDR2: SGHAT and FQNNGV. Trimming removed 5 bases from V and 1 base from J, with 11 bases in between. CDR3 bases: TGTGCCAGCAGCGTGGGACACCGGAACACTGAAGCTTTCTTT. This codes for CASSVGHRNTEAFF.

The gene calls are TRBV2 and TRBJ2-4; D possibly corresponds to TRBD1 (5 bases). Trimming left V 6 bases short and J 1 base short, with 16 bases between. In germline, CDR1 is SNHLY, CDR2 FYNNEI. The CDR3 has 16 residues. The CDR3 spells CASSELDNIAKNIQYF. CDR3 nucleotides: TGTGCCAGCAGCGAACTGGACAATATTGCCAAAAACATTCAGTACTTC.

The chain links TRBV5-8 to TRBJ1-1; perhaps TRBD1 as D (6 bases). This CDR3 region has 14 residues. V was clipped by 4 bases and J by 2 bases, with 12 bases between them. Germline CDR1 SGHTS, CDR2 YDEGEE. CDR3 coding DNA: TGTGCCAGCAGCCCAACAGGGATCAACACTGAAGCTTTCTTT. Translating it yields CASSPTGINTEAFF.

This chain links TRBV30 with TRBJ2-2, with 7 bases identical to TRBD1. Germline V gene data show CDR1 as GTSNPN and CDR2 as SVGIG (reference sequence). The ends lost 1 base at V and 6 bases at J; junction bases unmatched: 5. The CDR3 covers 14 residues. Written as DNA, the CDR3 is TGTGCCTGGAGTGCGACAGGGAAGGCCGGGGAGCTGTTTTTT. It is translated as CAWSATGKAGELFF. The whole variable domain, remainder taken from reference TRBV30 and TRBJ2-2, is SQTIHQWPATLVQPVGSPLSLECTVEGTSNPNLYWYRQAAGRGLQLLFYSVGIGQISSEVPQNLSASRPQDRQFILSSKKLLLSDSGFYLCAWSATGKAGELFFGEGSRLTVL.

The chain employs TRBV6-6 and TRBJ1-1, with D hard to call. V shed 3 bases and J shed 5 bases, with 10 bases lying between them. This CDR3 spans 13 amino acids. Per the germline V gene, CDR1 is MNHNY and CDR2 is SVGAGI (reference sequence). In nucleotides, the CDR3 is TGTGCCAGCAGTTATCGTTGGGAGACTGAAGCTTTCTTT. Residues: CASSYRWETEAFF.

CDR3 region: CASSLGVGMSRVQPQHF. CDR3 DNA sequence: TGTGCCAGCAGCTTAGGGGTGGGGATGTCGAGGGTCCAGCCCCAGCATTTT. This chain joins TRBV7-9 and TRBJ1-5; D unresolved. The germline gives CDR1 SEHNR, CDR2 FQNEAQ (reference sequence). This CDR3 spans 17 amino acids. V was cut by 1 base and J by 7 bases, with 20 bases left in between.

This chain connects TRBV10-3 to TRBJ1-5; no clear D gene. In germline, CDR1 is ENHRY, CDR2 SYGVKD. CDR3 length equals 14 residues. V gave up 0 bases and J gave up 2 bases, with 5 bases separating them. CDR3 bases: TGTGCCATCAGTGAGTCACGGGGCAATCAGCCCCAGCATTTT. As protein: CAISESRGNQPQHF.

The rearrangement uses TRBV6-5 and TRBJ2-1; TRBD2 agrees at 12 bases. Per the germline V gene, CDR1 is MNHEY and CDR2 is SVGAGI. CDR3 length: 15 residues. Unmatched junction bases numbered 2, after V lost 3 bases and J lost 5 bases. CDR3 bases: TGTGCCAGCAGTTATCGACTAGCGGGGGACAATGAGCAGTTCTTC. As protein: CASSYRLAGDNEQFF.

This chain joins TRBV12-2 and TRBJ1-5; the table's D call, TRBD1, was not checked against the DNA. TRBV12-2 is a pseudogene segment. The CDR3 is made up of 15 amino acids. CDR3 coding DNA: TGTGCAAGTCGCCAGGATTTTTATAGCAATCAGCCCCAGCATTTT. It encodes CASRQDFYSNQPQHF.

The chain couples TRBV6-1 to TRBJ2-3; D is uncertain. Trimming took off 6 bases at V and 1 base at J, with 8 bases between the two ends. From germline, CDR1 is MNHNS and CDR2 SASEGT. CDR3 length: 13 residues. CDR3 region: CASRQVGTDTQYF. The CDR3 region has the DNA TGTGCCAGCAGACAAGTGGGCACAGATACGCAGTATTTT.

The rearrangement uses TRBV29-1 and TRBJ1-4, with a tentative D call TRBD1 (5 bases). V lost 5 bases and J lost 4, with 11 bases in between. Germline CDR1 and CDR2: SQVTM and ANQGSEA. The CDR3 length is 13 residues. CDR3 residues: CSVYTGLNEKLFF. CDR3 DNA: TGCAGCGTTTATACAGGTCTTAATGAAAAACTGTTTTTT.

This clone was observed a single time. V is TRBV5-6 and J is TRBJ2-1; no firm D call. The CDR3 loop spans 15 amino acids. Germline V gene lookup returns CDR1 SGHDT and CDR2 YYEEEE. The V gene lost 5 bases and the J gene lost 2 bases, with 14 bases spanning the gap. CDR3 nucleotides: TGTGCCAGCAGTTTCCGAGTTTCTACCTACAATGAGCAGTTCTTC. Translated, it gives CASSFRVSTYNEQFF. Based on the CDR3 plus reference TRBV5-6 and TRBJ2-1, the full variable domain is DAGVTQSPTHLIKTRGQQVTLRCSPKSGHDTVSWYQQALGQGPQFIFQYYEEEERQRGNFPDRFSGHQFPNYSSELNVNALLLGDSALYLCASSFRVSTYNEQFFGPGTRLTVL.